Shown below are 22 T cell receptor beta chains from a single sample sequenced in a study of blood T cell repertoires in COVID-19. Some clones are missing from TCRdb's copy, which holds only in-frame ones; the method was immunoSEQ multiplex PCR. The profile shows a few hundred thousand clones, approximately 90% of them singletons. The sequencing input was peripheral blood. All receptors derive from a young woman who had recovered from COVID-19.

The chain carries TRBV7-3 and TRBJ1-2, with D hard to call. V gave up 4 bases and J gave up 0 bases, with 12 bases separating them. Looked up from germline, CDR1 is SGHTA and CDR2 is FQGTGA. This CDR3 comprises 15 residues. CDR3 protein: CASSSFRLSNYGYTF. The CDR3 coding sequence is TGTGCCAGCAGCTCCTTCAGGCTCTCTAACTATGGCTACACCTTC.

J is TRBJ2-1 and V is TRBV7-3, with 8 positions matching TRBD1. The germline gives CDR1 SGHTA, CDR2 FQGTGA. This CDR3 contains 14 residues. V was clipped by 6 bases and J by 5 bases; unmatched bases: 6. The CDR3 loop is CASSTTGADNEQFF. The CDR3 DNA reads as TGTGCCAGCAGTACGACAGGGGCCGACAATGAGCAGTTCTTC.

J is TRBJ1-2 and V is TRBV9; TRBD1 aligns across 7 bases. The CDR3 loop spans 16 amino acids. Germline loops: CDR1 SGDLS, CDR2 YYNGEE. The V and J ends lost 1 base and 3 bases, in that order; junction bases with no gene match: 9. The CDR3 DNA is TGTGCCAGCAGCGTAACAGGGGCCACAATCGACTATGGCTACACCTTC. This translates into CASSVTGATIDYGYTF.

The chain combines TRBV9 with TRBJ2-2, with TRBD1 matching over 7 bases. J was trimmed by 4 bases and V by 4 bases; bases with no gene match: 4. Germline CDR1 SGDLS, CDR2 YYNGEE. There are 14 residues in the CDR3. CDR3 coding DNA: TGTGCCAGCAGCATAAGACAGGGCACCGGGGAGCTGTTTTTT. This encodes CASSIRQGTGELFF.

The V and J genes are TRBV30 and TRBJ1-2, with no clear D. V was trimmed by 2 bases and J by 4 bases, leaving 8 bases between them. Germline values: CDR1 GTSNPN, CDR2 SVGIG (reference sequence). The CDR3 is made up of 12 amino acids. CDR3: CAWSSGRYGYTF. The CDR3 nucleotides read TGTGCCTGGAGTTCTGGCCGCTATGGCTACACCTTC.

The rearrangement joins TRBV13 to TRBJ1-1, with D unclear. The V gene's germline CDR1 is PRHDT and CDR2 FYEKMQ (reference sequence). V dropped 1 base and J dropped 9 bases, with 6 bases sitting between them. This CDR3 contains 11 residues. The CDR3 region has the DNA TGTGCCAGCAGCTTAGAACAGCAAGCTTTCTTT. Amino acid sequence: CASSLEQQAFF.

V gene TRBV6-2 or TRBV6-3 combines with J gene TRBJ1-2; the D gene is possibly TRBD1 (6 bases). The CDR3 length is 14 residues. Germline-derived CDR1 and CDR2 are MNHEY and SVGEGT. The V and J ends lost 2 bases and 3 bases respectively, with 10 bases between them. The CDR3 nucleotides are TGTGCCAGCAGTTACGGACAGAGCTACTATGGCTACACCTTC. Amino acids: CASSYGQSYYGYTF.

This chain joins TRBV4-2 and TRBJ1-1; D gene ambiguous. Trimming removed 1 base from V and 6 bases from J, with 3 bases in between. CDR1 and CDR2 (germline): LGHNA, YNFKEQ. CDR3 length: 11 amino acids. CDR3 protein: CASSQGAEAFF. The CDR3 DNA is TGTGCCAGCAGCCAAGGCGCTGAAGCTTTCTTT.

This chain uses TRBV4-1 with TRBJ2-1, with 13 bases lining up with TRBD2. Germline V gives CDR1 MGHRA, CDR2 YSYEKL. CDR3 length equals 19 residues. With V trimmed by 2 bases and J by 6 bases, 13 bases remained unmatched. As DNA, the CDR3 is TGCGCCAGCAGCCAACCCGGACTAGCGGGAGCCATAAGGGGCAATGAGCAGTTCTTC. As protein: CASSQPGLAGAIRGNEQFF.

The gene calls are TRBV25-1 and TRBJ2-7; the D gene is possibly TRBD2 (6 bases). The V and J ends lost 3 bases and 4 bases respectively, with 10 bases between them. The CDR3 totals 13 residues. Germline CDR1 MGHDK, CDR2 SYGVNS. The CDR3 bases are TGTGCCAGCAGTGATAGCGGCGAATACGAGCAGTACTTC. As protein: CASSDSGEYEQYF.

The V call is TRBV7-3, the J call TRBJ2-1, with D possibly matching TRBD1 (5 bases). The CDR3 contains 11 residues. The germline V gene has CDR1 SGHTA and CDR2 FQGTGA. V lost 5 bases, J lost 7 bases, and 6 bases lay in between. CDR3 protein: CASSPGNEQFF. In nucleotides, the CDR3 is TGTGCCAGCAGCCCAGGGAATGAGCAGTTCTTC.

This rearrangement joins TRBV5-4 to TRBJ1-2, with 7 bases aligning to TRBD1. Germline V gene data show CDR1 as SGHNT and CDR2 as YYREEE (reference sequence). Losses at the gene ends were 4 bases for V and 3 bases for J; bases not matched to a gene: 9. The CDR3 contains 15 residues. The CDR3 nucleotides read TGTGCCAGCAGCAACCGGGACAGAAACCACTATGGCTACACCTTC. It yields the protein CASSNRDRNHYGYTF.

V gene TRBV5-6 combines with J gene TRBJ2-7; maybe TRBD2 (5 bases). With 3 bases removed from V and 6 bases from J, the gap between germline ends came to 16 bases. Germline V gives CDR1 SGHDT, CDR2 YYEEEE. The CDR3 has 14 residues. The CDR3 reads CASSYQSGGFEQYF. Written as DNA, the CDR3 is TGTGCCAGCAGCTATCAAAGCGGTGGTTTCGAGCAGTACTTC.

The chain uses TRBV20-1 and TRBJ2-7; tentative D call: TRBD2 (5 bases). The germline gives CDR1 DFQATT, CDR2 SNEGSKA (reference sequence). The CDR3 covers 10 residues. V gave up 6 bases and J gave up 2 bases, with 5 bases separating them. The CDR3 is CSAGAYEQYF. The CDR3 bases are TGCAGTGCCGGGGCCTACGAGCAGTACTTC.

This chain joins TRBV4-2 and TRBJ1-2; D not resolved. CDR3 size: 11 residues. Trimming took 10 bases from V and 7 from J, leaving 13 bases between them. Germline values: CDR1 LGHNA, CDR2 YNFKEQ. CDR3 loop: CATREGSGYTF. The CDR3 nucleotides are TGTGCCACCCGAGAGGGCTCTGGCTACACCTTC.

Only a few counts were recorded for this clone. The chain is built from TRBV4-1 and TRBJ1-1; the D is unclear. Germline V gene data show CDR1 as MGHRA and CDR2 as YSYEKL. V was clipped by 0 bases and J by 11 bases, with 16 bases between them. There are 14 residues in the CDR3. CDR3 DNA: TGCGCCAGCAGCCAAGATCAAGGTACGACGGAGGCTTTCTTT. As protein: CASSQDQGTTEAFF.

Notes on this clone: Other DNA sequences in the sample encode the same CDR3. V gene TRBV20-1 combines with J gene TRBJ1-1; D is undetermined. This CDR3 is built from 12 residues. Germline CDR1 and CDR2: DFQATT and SNEGSKA (reference sequence). V was pared by 3 bases and J by 1 base, with 6 bases between. The DNA of the CDR3 is TGCAGTGCTAGTCGAGGGAACACTGAAGCTTTCTTT. It translates to CSASRGNTEAFF.

The V call is TRBV11-2, the J call TRBJ2-5, with 11 positions matching TRBD2. Germline lookup yields CDR1 SGHAT and CDR2 FQNNGV. The CDR3 totals 16 residues. Trimming cost V 4 bases and J 2 bases; bases outside gene matches: 6. The CDR3 is CASSSRLAGRQETQYF. CDR3 in DNA: TGTGCCAGCAGCTCCCGACTAGCGGGAAGGCAAGAGACCCAGTACTTC.

This clone has just a few counts. The junction departs from the called germline gene at one end, perhaps through a read error. This chain connects TRBV2 to TRBJ2-7; a possible D gene is TRBD2 (5 bases). The CDR3 is 11 residues long. Per germline, CDR1 SNHLY and CDR2 FYNNEI. CDR3 region: CASSEQSAGFF. CDR3 bases: TGTGCCAGCAGTGAACAGTCCGCGGGTTTTTTC.

V gene TRBV23-1 combines with J gene TRBJ2-7; 8 bases line up with TRBD1. TRBV23-1 is designated an ORF whose function remains uncertain. This CDR3 region has 16 residues. Trimming at V came to 2 bases and at J to 7 bases, leaving 13 bases not matched to a gene. The CDR3 spells CASSQHRPDRVVEQYF. The CDR3 region has the DNA TGCGCCAGCAGTCAACACCGACCGGACAGGGTGGTTGAGCAGTACTTC.

The chain combines TRBV9 with TRBJ1-1; no reliable D call. Germline CDR1 SGDLS, CDR2 YYNGEE. The CDR3 has 14 amino acids. Trimming removed 4 bases at V and 3 bases at J, with 13 bases between. The CDR3 spells CASSPLGGYTEAFF. CDR3 bases: TGTGCCAGCAGCCCGCTAGGTGGGTACACTGAAGCTTTCTTT.

This clone was counted a single time. This chain connects TRBV19 to TRBJ2-3; tentative D call: TRBD1 (6 bases). CDR1 is LNHDA and CDR2 is SQIVND in the germline V gene (reference sequence). CDR3 length: 14 amino acids. V dropped 1 base and J dropped 5 bases, with 10 bases sitting between them. The CDR3: CASSIAGARDTQYF. DNA of the CDR3: TGTGCCAGTAGTATAGCAGGGGCACGAGATACGCAGTATTTT.